This T cell receptor beta chain was sequenced during a study of graft-versus-host responses after intestinal transplantation. Study observations and caveats: Graft-donor T cell macrochimerism coincided with high graft-versus-host to host-versus-graft clonal ratios in allografts.

Points on this clone: Its antigen remains unknown.

The CDR3 extends over 15 amino acids. The V and J ends lost 2 bases and 6 bases, in that order; junction bases with no gene match: 9. Germline values: CDR1 SGHVS, CDR2 FQNEAQ. Using immunoSEQ multiplex PCR, the repertoire was profiled, and TCRdb retains in-frame clones only, with some absent. The sample includes tens of thousands of clones, around 92% of them seen just once. Sequencing used PBMCs, obtained about 37 weeks after intestinal transplant. The clonotype comes from a human patient who received an intestinal transplant, so some T cells may come from the graft donor. V usage is TRBV7-8 and J usage is TRBJ2-7; TRBD2 agrees at 8 bases. CDR3 nucleotides: TGTGCCAGCAGCTTAAAGGCGGGAGGCTTCCGCGAGCAGTACTTC. The encoded protein is CASSLKAGGFREQYF.